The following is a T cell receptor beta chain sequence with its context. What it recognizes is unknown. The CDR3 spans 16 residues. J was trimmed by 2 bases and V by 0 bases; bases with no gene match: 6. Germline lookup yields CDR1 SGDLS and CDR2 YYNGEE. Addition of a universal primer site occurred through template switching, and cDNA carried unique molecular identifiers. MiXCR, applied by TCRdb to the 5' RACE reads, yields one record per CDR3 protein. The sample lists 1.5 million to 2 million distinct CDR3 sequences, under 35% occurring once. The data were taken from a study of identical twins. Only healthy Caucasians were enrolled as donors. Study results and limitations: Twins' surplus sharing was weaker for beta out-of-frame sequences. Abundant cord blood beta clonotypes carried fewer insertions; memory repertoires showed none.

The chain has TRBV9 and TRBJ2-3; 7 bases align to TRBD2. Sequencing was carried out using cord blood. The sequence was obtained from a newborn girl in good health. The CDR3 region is CASSVAASGYTDTQYF. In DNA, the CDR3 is TGTGCCAGCAGCGTAGCGGCTAGCGGTTACACAGATACGCAGTATTTT.